The entry below describes one T cell receptor (beta chain). As processed by the authors: Amplification of reference gene primers provided the estimated nucleated cell counts. Clones were sequenced by immunoSEQ multiplex PCR, and TCRdb holds only the in-frame ones, with some missing. The DNA was the basis for D and trimming; V, J and clone size are from that table. This table has more than 85,000 clones, around 83% appearing once. These data are taken from a study of blood T cell repertoires in COVID-19. Study-level information: There were acute and convalescent COVID-19 samples, and they came from the United States, Italy and Spain.

The CDR3 sequence is 13 residues long. Germline CDR1 and CDR2: LGHDT and YNNKEL (reference sequence). V gave up 5 bases and J gave up 4 bases; unmatched junction bases: 3. V gene TRBV3-1 (or the pseudogene TRBV3-2) combines with J gene TRBJ1-2; 8 bases map to TRBD1. The clonotype comes from a man aged 55 to 70 with acute or convalescent COVID-19. Sequencing input: peripheral blood. The CDR3 nucleotides are TGTGCCAGCAGCTCGCAGGGGGCCTATGGCTACACCTTC. Translated, it gives CASSSQGAYGYTF.